The entry that follows covers one TCR beta chain sequence. This sample stems from a study of blood T cell repertoires in COVID-19. Researchers sorted participants into cohorts using their self-reported clinical history. Recovery among Cohort 3 donors was established by two negative PCRs, clearance, or symptom resolution. The CDR3 runs to 15 residues. V was pared by 4 bases and J by 3 bases, with 16 bases between. Germline loops: CDR1 SGHRS, CDR2 YFSETQ. In the study's own analysis: Amplification from reference gene primers served as the basis for estimated nucleated cell counts. Clones were sequenced by immunoSEQ multiplex PCR, and TCRdb holds only the in-frame ones, with some missing. The DNA was the basis for D and trimming; V, J and clone size are from that table. The repertoire holds under 200,000 clones, roughly 80% seen once, with approximately 11% in the top ten.

The TCR sequence derives from a man aged 45 to 65 who had recovered from COVID-19. Sequencing used PBMCs or T cells enriched from blood (not recorded which). The rearrangement uses TRBV5-1 and TRBJ1-1; D unclear. The CDR3 is CASSKTGELYTEAFF. CDR3 sequence (DNA): TGCGCCAGCAGCAAAACCGGGGAGCTATACACTGAAGCTTTCTTT.